A single sample gave rise to the 23 T cell receptor beta chains below, sequenced in a study of T cell changes during pregnancy in multiple sclerosis. The table came from immunoSEQ multiplex PCR; TCRdb's copy has only in-frame clones and leaves some out. The profile covers tens of thousands of clones, with 75% to 90% appearing a single time and about 10% taken by the ten largest. The input for sequencing was CD8+ T cells from peripheral blood mononuclear cells, taken in the third trimester of pregnancy. The receptor set was obtained from a female donor with multiple sclerosis, enrolled in a pregnancy study.

This chain connects TRBV30 to TRBJ2-5; D is undetermined. The V and J ends lost 4 bases and 2 bases respectively, with 11 bases between them. This CDR3 comprises 13 residues. Germline values: CDR1 GTSNPN, CDR2 SVGIG (reference sequence). The CDR3 DNA is TGTGCCTGGATAGAACAGACGCAAGAGACCCAGTACTTC. Protein sequence: CAWIEQTQETQYF.

In its sample, this clone was seen once. The V and J genes are TRBV29-1 and TRBJ2-5; a possible D gene is TRBD2 (7 bases). CDR1 SQVTM and CDR2 ANQGSEA come from the germline V gene. V was clipped by 3 bases and J by 5 bases, with 16 bases between them. The CDR3 is 14 residues long. This CDR3 reads CSVEARGAMETQYF. The DNA of the CDR3 is TGCAGCGTTGAGGCCCGGGGGGCAATGGAGACCCAGTACTTC. Together with reference TRBV29-1 and TRBJ2-5, the CDR3 gives the full variable domain: SAVISQKPSRDICQRGTSLTIQCQVDSQVTMMFWYRQQPGQSLTLIATANQGSEATYESGFVIDKFPISRPNLTFSTLTVSNMSPEDSSIYLCSVEARGAMETQYFGPGTRLLVL.

The J gene is TRBJ2-1, the V gene TRBV2; D is perhaps TRBD1 (8 bases). This CDR3 region has 14 residues. V was cut by 6 bases and J by 5 bases, with 14 bases left in between. Germline V gives CDR1 SNHLY, CDR2 FYNNEI. The CDR3 reads CASSIQGGHNEQFF. The CDR3 nucleotides are TGTGCCAGCAGCATACAGGGGGGGCACAATGAGCAGTTCTTC.

V usage is TRBV4-3 and J usage is TRBJ1-4, with 10 bases aligning to TRBD1. The length of the CDR3 is 16 residues. Germline values: CDR1 LGHNA, CDR2 YSLEER. V was clipped by 3 bases and J by 6 bases; unmatched bases: 7. The CDR3 loop is CASSHRTGTGDEKLFF. The DNA of the CDR3 is TGCGCCAGCAGCCATCGCACCGGGACAGGGGATGAAAAACTGTTTTTT.

The chain combines TRBV6-5 with TRBJ1-5, with D maybe TRBD1 (5 bases). CDR3 size: 15 residues. The V gene's germline CDR1 is MNHEY and CDR2 SVGAGI. V gave up 6 bases and J gave up 1 base, with 13 bases separating them. In DNA, the CDR3 is TGTGCCAGCAGCCCCGGGGGGGAGAGCAATCAGCCCCAGCATTTT. This sequence encodes CASSPGGESNQPQHF.

This chain uses TRBV10-2 with TRBJ1-4; the match to TRBD1 covers 8 bases. The germline gives CDR1 WSHSY, CDR2 SAAADI. This CDR3 is built from 15 residues. V trimming: 8 bases; J trimming: 5 bases; junction bases outside the gene matches: 10. CDR3 in amino acids: CASSPRGLRNEKLFF. The DNA for the CDR3 is TGCGCCAGCTCCCCCAGGGGGCTGAGGAATGAAAAACTGTTTTTT.

The chain links TRBV27 to TRBJ2-2, with D tentatively TRBD1 (6 bases). CDR1 MNHEY and CDR2 SMNVEV come from the germline V gene (reference sequence). The CDR3 consists of 12 residues. V shed 10 bases and J shed 6 bases, with 12 bases lying between them. In nucleotides, the CDR3 is TGTGCCACCTACAGGGAAGCCGGGGAGCTGTTTTTT. Encoded protein: CATYREAGELFF.

This chain connects TRBV7-9 to TRBJ1-2; weak D call: TRBD1 (5 bases). Germline loops: CDR1 SEHNR, CDR2 FQNEAQ (reference sequence). This CDR3 is built from 15 residues. V shed 1 base and J shed 3 bases, with 12 bases lying between them. The CDR3, as DNA: TGTGCCAGCAGCTTAGTGACAGACTTCTACTATGGCTACACCTTC. Protein: CASSLVTDFYYGYTF. The variable domain in full, with the rest retrieved from reference TRBV7-9 and TRBJ1-2, is DTGVSQNPRHKITKRGQNVTFRCDPISEHNRLYWYRQTLGQGPEFLTYFQNEAQLEKSRLLSDRFSAERPKGSFSTLEIQRTEQGDSAMYLCASSLVTDFYYGYTFGSGTRLTVV.

This clone appeared a few times. The chain combines TRBV9 with TRBJ1-2; 9 bases fit TRBD1. This CDR3 comprises 14 residues. V shed 3 bases, J shed 3 bases, and the junction held 3 bases outside the gene matches. CDR1 SGDLS and CDR2 YYNGEE come from the germline V gene. The CDR3 protein is CASSEGQGYYGYTF. The CDR3, as DNA: TGTGCCAGCAGCGAAGGACAGGGGTACTATGGCTACACCTTC.

The chain links TRBV27 to TRBJ1-4, with D perhaps matching TRBD1 (6 bases). The CDR3 length is 19 residues. Looked up from germline, CDR1 is MNHEY and CDR2 is SMNVEV (reference sequence). Between the trimmed V and J ends, which lost 7 bases and 4 bases, there was a span of 28 bases. This chain's CDR3 is CASTTAWAVGGMGNEKLFF. The CDR3 DNA is TGTGCCAGCACCACAGCCTGGGCAGTAGGGGGTATGGGTAATGAAAAACTGTTTTTT. The variable domain in full, completed from reference TRBV27 and TRBJ1-4, reads EAQVTQNPRYLITVTGKKLTVTCSQNMNHEYMSWYRQDPGLGLRQIYYSMNVEVTDKGDVPEGYKVSRKEKRNFPLILESPSPNQTSLYFCASTTAWAVGGMGNEKLFFGSGTQLSVL.

The rearrangement links TRBV19 to TRBJ2-2; D call uncertain. The ends were cut back, 1 base at V and 0 bases at J, with 9 bases in the middle. Germline CDR1 is LNHDA and CDR2 is SQIVND (reference sequence). The CDR3 contains 16 residues. CDR3 residues: CASSIGTVPNTGELFF. The CDR3 bases are TGTGCCAGTAGTATAGGTACGGTGCCGAACACCGGGGAGCTGTTTTTT. Full variable domain (remainder filled in from reference TRBV19 and TRBJ2-2): DGGITQSPKYLFRKEGQNVTLSCEQNLNHDAMYWYRQDPGQGLRLIYYSQIVNDFQKGDIAEGYSVSREKKESFPLTVTSAQKNPTAFYLCASSIGTVPNTGELFFGEGSRLTVL.

This sequence joins TRBV19 and TRBJ2-1; maybe TRBD2 (5 bases). V lost 7 bases and J lost 8, with 21 bases in between. Germline V gene data show CDR1 as LNHDA and CDR2 as SQIVND (reference sequence). There are 15 residues in the CDR3. This CDR3 is CASTPLYSEVHEQFF. The CDR3 coding sequence is TGTGCCAGTACCCCGTTGTACTCGGAGGTCCATGAGCAGTTCTTC.

The rearrangement joins TRBV23-1 to TRBJ2-7; TRBD1 agrees at 7 bases. TRBV23-1 is noted as an ORF with a role that remains uncertain. After removal of 4 bases from V and 3 bases from J, the junction contained 6 bases not matched to a gene. This CDR3 region has 14 residues. The CDR3 loop reads CASSPRDRDYEQYF. The DNA for the CDR3 is TGCGCCAGCAGTCCCCGGGACAGAGACTACGAGCAGTACTTC.

The chain couples TRBV7-9 to TRBJ2-1, with no clear D. Germline loops: CDR1 SEHNR, CDR2 FQNEAQ (reference sequence). This CDR3 has 13 residues. V lost 3 bases and J lost 7, with 10 bases in between. The CDR3 here is CASSLWQTNEQFF. CDR3 coding DNA: TGTGCCAGCAGCTTGTGGCAGACTAATGAGCAGTTCTTC. The whole variable domain, remainder taken from reference TRBV7-9 and TRBJ2-1, is DTGVSQNPRHKITKRGQNVTFRCDPISEHNRLYWYRQTLGQGPEFLTYFQNEAQLEKSRLLSDRFSAERPKGSFSTLEIQRTEQGDSAMYLCASSLWQTNEQFFGPGTRLTVL.

The chain has TRBV19 and TRBJ1-2; TRBD1 matches 7 bases. There are 15 residues in the CDR3. The junction had 10 bases not matched to a gene; V was cut back by 5 bases and J by 4 bases. CDR1 is LNHDA and CDR2 is SQIVND in the germline V gene (reference sequence). The CDR3 loop is CASSARQGQAYGYTF. DNA of the CDR3: TGTGCCAGTAGTGCGCGTCAAGGACAGGCCTATGGCTACACCTTC.

The V call is TRBV27, the J call TRBJ1-2; TRBD1 aligns across 8 bases. Germline loops: CDR1 MNHEY, CDR2 SMNVEV (reference sequence). This CDR3 comprises 17 residues. The J segment lost 5 bases and the V segment lost 7 bases, leaving 18 bases of the junction unmatched. CDR3 in DNA: TGTGCCAGCACCCATCTTCCAGGGGGCTCTATATTGTATGGCTACACCTTC. Translated, it gives CASTHLPGGSILYGYTF.

This rearrangement joins TRBV9 to TRBJ1-2; possible D gene TRBD1, 5 bases. Looked up from germline, CDR1 is SGDLS and CDR2 is YYNGEE. V was shortened by 4 bases and J by 7 bases, with 23 bases between the two germline ends. The CDR3 has 16 amino acids. The CDR3 sequence: CASSPFGEVRDGGYTF. CDR3 in DNA: TGTGCCAGCAGCCCTTTTGGGGAGGTTCGGGACGGTGGCTACACCTTC.

V and J are TRBV6-1 and TRBJ2-7; 7 bases align to TRBD1. The ends lost 7 bases at V and 5 bases at J; junction bases unmatched: 5. Germline-derived CDR1 and CDR2 are MNHNS and SASEGT. The CDR3 spans 12 residues. CDR3 residues: CASMTGIDEQYF. DNA of the CDR3: TGTGCCAGCATGACAGGGATCGACGAGCAGTACTTC.

This clone was seen a handful of times. This chain connects TRBV4-2 to TRBJ2-5; a weak D match, TRBD2 (6 bases). The V gene's germline CDR1 is LGHNA and CDR2 YNFKEQ. The ends were cut back, 0 bases at V and 5 bases at J, with 10 bases in the middle. The CDR3 consists of 14 residues. The CDR3: CASSQDRSGETQYF. CDR3 DNA: TGTGCCAGCAGCCAAGATCGGAGCGGGGAGACCCAGTACTTC.

The chain joins TRBV27 to TRBJ2-7; D possibly corresponds to TRBD1 (6 bases). Trimming shortened V by 5 bases and J by 0 bases, and 14 bases separated the two germline ends. Germline CDR1 and CDR2: MNHEY and SMNVEV (reference sequence). This CDR3 has 15 amino acids. The CDR3 bases are TGTGCCAGCAGTCCCACACAGGGCACCTCCTACGAGCAGTACTTC. This sequence encodes CASSPTQGTSYEQYF.

The chain is built from TRBV6-5 and TRBJ2-7; TRBD2 aligns across 9 bases. Trimming cost V 2 bases and J 2 bases; bases outside gene matches: 1. This CDR3 has 14 amino acids. Germline CDR1 and CDR2: MNHEY and SVGAGI. CDR3 sequence (DNA): TGTGCCAGCAGTTACGGCGGGAGGGCCTACGAGCAGTACTTC. Protein sequence: CASSYGGRAYEQYF.

This chain uses TRBV7-6 with TRBJ2-7, with D tentatively TRBD2 (5 bases). V lost 3 bases, J lost 2 bases, and 11 bases lay in between. The CDR3 totals 14 residues. Per the germline V gene, CDR1 is SGHVS and CDR2 is FNYEAQ. CDR3 residues: CASSLGELTYEQYF. CDR3 nucleotide sequence: TGTGCCAGCAGCTTGGGAGAGTTAACCTACGAGCAGTACTTC.

This clone was counted a single time. The V and J genes are TRBV7-8 and TRBJ2-7, with 7 bases that match TRBD2. The germline V gene has CDR1 SGHVS and CDR2 FQNEAQ. The length of the CDR3 is 16 residues. J gave up 0 bases and V 4 bases, and 9 bases lay outside the gene matches. CDR3 amino acids: CASSSMSLAASYEQYF. CDR3 nucleotide sequence: TGTGCCAGCAGCTCAATGAGCCTAGCGGCCTCCTACGAGCAGTACTTC. The whole variable domain, remainder taken from reference TRBV7-8 and TRBJ2-7, is GAGVSQSPRYKVAKRGQDVALRCDPISGHVSLFWYQQALGQGPEFLTYFQNEAQLDKSGLPSDRFFAERPEGSVSTLKIQRTQQEDSAVYLCASSSMSLAASYEQYFGPGTRLTVT.